This T cell receptor (beta chain) was recovered during a study of cytomegalovirus exposure and HLA in healthy donors. Findings and limits, study-wide: Per published accounts, TCR beta sequences correctly predicted the HLA-A and HLA-B alleles of most subjects. For TCR beta chains, V- and J-gene trimming was later linked to a missense DCLRE1C variant.

The CDR3 has 15 residues. Trimming shortened V by 8 bases and J by 1 base, and 17 bases separated the two germline ends. Germline assignment: CDR1 KGHSH and CDR2 LQKENI. PCR primers comprised 60 Vbeta and 13 Jbeta primers. Assay: immunoSEQ multiplex PCR; the TCRdb copy retains only in-frame clones and omits some. The sample gives about 260,000 clones, just under 85% of which show up once; 1.5% to 2.5% is in the top ten. Remarks on this clone: Its specificity is unknown.

The chain is built from TRBV18 and TRBJ1-1; tentatively, D is TRBD1 (6 bases). Source material: PBMCs. The sequence came from a woman in her thirties or forties in good health and CMV-seropositive. CDR3 region: CASPPPDRPNTEAFF. DNA for the CDR3: TGTGCCAGCCCGCCCCCGGACAGACCGAACACTGAAGCTTTCTTT.